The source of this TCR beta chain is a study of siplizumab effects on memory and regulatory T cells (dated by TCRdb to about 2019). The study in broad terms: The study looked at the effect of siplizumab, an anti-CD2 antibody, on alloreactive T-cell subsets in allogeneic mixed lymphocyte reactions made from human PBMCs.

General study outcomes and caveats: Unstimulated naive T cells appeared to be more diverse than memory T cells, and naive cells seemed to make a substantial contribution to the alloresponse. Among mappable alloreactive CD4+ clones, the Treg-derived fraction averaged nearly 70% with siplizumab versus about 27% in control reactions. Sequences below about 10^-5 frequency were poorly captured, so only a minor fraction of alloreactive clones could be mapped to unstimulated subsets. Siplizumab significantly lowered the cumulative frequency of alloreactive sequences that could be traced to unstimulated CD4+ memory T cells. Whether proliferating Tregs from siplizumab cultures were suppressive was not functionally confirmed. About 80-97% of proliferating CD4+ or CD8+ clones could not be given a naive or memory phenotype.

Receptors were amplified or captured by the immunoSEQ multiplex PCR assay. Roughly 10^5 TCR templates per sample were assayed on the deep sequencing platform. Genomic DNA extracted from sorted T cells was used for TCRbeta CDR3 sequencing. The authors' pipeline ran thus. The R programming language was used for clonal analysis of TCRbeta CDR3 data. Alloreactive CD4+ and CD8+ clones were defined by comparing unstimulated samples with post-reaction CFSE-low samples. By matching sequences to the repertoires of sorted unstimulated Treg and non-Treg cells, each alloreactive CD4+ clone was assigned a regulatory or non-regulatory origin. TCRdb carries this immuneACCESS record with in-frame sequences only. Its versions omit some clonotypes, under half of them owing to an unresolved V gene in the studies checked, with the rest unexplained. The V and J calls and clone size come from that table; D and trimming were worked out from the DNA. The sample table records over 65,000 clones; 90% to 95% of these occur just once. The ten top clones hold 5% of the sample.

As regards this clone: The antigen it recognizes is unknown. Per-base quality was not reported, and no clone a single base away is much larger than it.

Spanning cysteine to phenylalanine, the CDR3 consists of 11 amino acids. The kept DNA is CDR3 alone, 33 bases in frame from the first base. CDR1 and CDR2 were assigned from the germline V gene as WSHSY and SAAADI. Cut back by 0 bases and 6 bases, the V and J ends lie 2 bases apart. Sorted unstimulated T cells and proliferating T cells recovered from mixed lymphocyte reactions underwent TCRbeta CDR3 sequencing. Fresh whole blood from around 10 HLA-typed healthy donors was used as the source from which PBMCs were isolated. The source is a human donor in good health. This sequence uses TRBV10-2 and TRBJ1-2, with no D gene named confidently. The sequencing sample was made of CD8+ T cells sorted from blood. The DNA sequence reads TGCGCCAGCAGTGAGTCCGATGGCTACACCTTC. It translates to CASSESDGYTF.